These 2 T cell receptor beta chains originate from one sample sequenced in a study of control samples from healthy donors and cancer patients (dated by TCRdb to 2018 to 2020). The library was built by means of the immunoSEQ multiplex PCR assay. Imported from immuneACCESS, the table was reduced by TCRdb to in-frame sequences with V and J called. These copies leave out some clones; in studies compared against another copy, an unresolved V gene accounts for under half, and the cause of the remainder is not known. The sample table lists about 150,000 clones, roughly 94% of them with a count of one. The ten biggest clones cover 12% to 15% of the sample. Sequencing was performed on PBMCs. The receptors were gathered from a man in his 60s with colorectal cancer.

This chain joins TRBV30 and TRBJ1-6; D perhaps matches TRBD1 (5 bases). The germline CDR1 and CDR2 sequences are GTSNPN and SVGIG (reference sequence). The CDR3 runs 13 residues. V was pared by 5 bases and J by 8 bases, with 13 bases between. CDR3 coding DNA: TGTGCCTGGGGTACGGCCAGGGATTCACCCCTCCACTTT. This translates into CAWGTARDSPLHF.

CDR3 in amino acids: CASSQIFNTEAFF. The CDR3, as DNA: TGTGCCAGCAGCCAAATCTTTAACACTGAAGCTTTCTTT. This rearrangement joins TRBV14 to TRBJ1-1; D call uncertain. The CDR3 runs to 13 residues. Per germline, CDR1 SGHDN and CDR2 FVKESK. V lost 2 bases to trimming and J lost 2 bases, with 6 bases between them.